Listed below are T cell receptor beta chains from one sample, sequenced in a study of T-cell memory formation after mild COVID-19. TCRdb ran MiXCR on the 5' RACE reads and lists one entry per CDR3 protein. This table holds 260,000 or so distinct CDR3 sequences, over 15% found once. Sequenced input: PBMCs or a T cell subset sorted from them (not recorded which). The receptor source for this set is a man aged 18 to 29 who had mild COVID-19 (a few samples of this study predate the infection). Cell type and time point are not known. Both conserved end residues are part of each CDR3. Each record gives: V gene, clone size, D gene, J gene, CDR3 DNA, CDR3 protein. A D gene is named only where the DNA matches it firmly. For some rows the clone size is stated as once, few or many, or as a class when expanded; others skip it.

v_gene: TRBV14; abundance: few; d_gene: TRBD1; j_gene: TRBJ2-2; CDR3nt: TGTGCCAGCAGAGGGACAGGCACTTCGAACACCGGGGAGCTGTTTTTT; CDR3aa: CASRGTGTSNTGELFF
v_gene: TRBV7-2; abundance: few; d_gene: .; j_gene: TRBJ2-5; CDR3nt: TGTGCCAGCAGCTTACTGGGCAGAATAGGCTCCGAGACCCAGTACTTC; CDR3aa: CASSLLGRIGSETQYF
v_gene: TRBV12-3/TRBV12-4; abundance: many; d_gene: TRBD2; j_gene: TRBJ2-5; CDR3nt: TGTGCCAGCAGCCGGCGGGGGGGCGGAGAGACCCAGTACTTC; CDR3aa: CASSRRGGGETQYF
v_gene: TRBV5-1; abundance: .; d_gene: .; j_gene: TRBJ1-3; CDR3nt: TGCGCCAGCAGCGAGGGCCTCTCTGGAAACACCATATATTTT; CDR3aa: CASSEGLSGNTIYF
v_gene: TRBV9; abundance: .; d_gene: TRBD2; j_gene: TRBJ2-1; CDR3nt: TGTGCCAGCAGCGGCGGGGGGCACACCTACAATGAGCAGTTCTTC; CDR3aa: CASSGGGHTYNEQFF
v_gene: TRBV6-2/TRBV6-3; abundance: few; d_gene: .; j_gene: TRBJ1-5; CDR3nt: TGTGCCAGCAGTTTCGACGGTAGCAATCAGCCCCAGCATTTT; CDR3aa: CASSFDGSNQPQHF
v_gene: TRBV29-1; abundance: .; d_gene: TRBD1; j_gene: TRBJ1-5; CDR3nt: TGCAGCGTTGGGGACAGGGGCCTAAATCAGCCCCAGCATTTT; CDR3aa: CSVGDRGLNQPQHF
v_gene: TRBV27; abundance: .; d_gene: .; j_gene: TRBJ1-1; CDR3nt: TGTGCCAGCAGTTTAGGGAGGGCGACTGAAGCTTTCTTT; CDR3aa: CASSLGRATEAFF
v_gene: TRBV2; abundance: many; d_gene: .; j_gene: TRBJ1-1; CDR3nt: TGTGCCAGCAGTGTGGTAGAGAACACTGAAGCTTTCTTT; CDR3aa: CASSVVENTEAFF
v_gene: TRBV3-1; abundance: few; d_gene: .; j_gene: TRBJ2-3; CDR3nt: TGTGCCAGCAGCCAAGAGAGGAGGCAGTCCTGGGATACGCAGTATTTT; CDR3aa: CASSQERRQSWDTQYF
v_gene: TRBV5-6; abundance: .; d_gene: TRBD1; j_gene: TRBJ2-2; CDR3nt: TGTGCCAGCAGATTCACAGGGGCCACCGGGGAGCTGTTTTTT; CDR3aa: CASRFTGATGELFF
v_gene: TRBV12-3/TRBV12-4; abundance: few; d_gene: TRBD1; j_gene: TRBJ2-7; CDR3nt: TGTGCCAGCAGTCCTACGGCAAGGACAGGGACAATTTCCTACGAGCAGTACTTC; CDR3aa: CASSPTARTGTISYEQYF
v_gene: TRBV12-5; abundance: few; d_gene: TRBD1; j_gene: TRBJ1-2; CDR3nt: TGTGCTAGTGGTTTATTCTTAGGGGGCAGCTCTAACTATGGCTACACCTTC; CDR3aa: CASGLFLGGSSNYGYTF
v_gene: TRBV11-2; abundance: few; d_gene: TRBD1; j_gene: TRBJ1-1; CDR3nt: TGTGCCAGCTCGGACAGGAGGCTTAGAGGTTTCTTT; CDR3aa: CASSDRRLRGFF
v_gene: TRBV29-1; abundance: few; d_gene: TRBD1; j_gene: TRBJ2-4; CDR3nt: TGCAGCGTAAGGACAGGGGGCTTTCTAGCCAAAAACATTCAGTACTTC; CDR3aa: CSVRTGGFLAKNIQYF
v_gene: TRBV20-1; abundance: many; d_gene: TRBD1; j_gene: TRBJ1-5; CDR3nt: TGCAGTGCCGAGACCGCCGGGACAGGAGATCAGCCCCAGCATTTT; CDR3aa: CSAETAGTGDQPQHF
v_gene: TRBV9; abundance: .; d_gene: TRBD2; j_gene: TRBJ2-5; CDR3nt: TGTGCCAGCAGCGTCGGACTAGCAAGTTGGGTTGGAGAGACCCAGTACTTC; CDR3aa: CASSVGLASWVGETQYF
v_gene: TRBV4-2; abundance: few; d_gene: TRBD2; j_gene: TRBJ2-1; CDR3nt: TGTGCCAGCAGCCCCAAGGGCGGGGGATACAATGAGCAGTTCTTC; CDR3aa: CASSPKGGGYNEQFF
v_gene: TRBV12-3/TRBV12-4; abundance: few; d_gene: TRBD2; j_gene: TRBJ2-3; CDR3nt: TGTGCCAGCAGTTTAGTGCTTGGACTAGCGGCCTTTTCTGGTACGCAGTATTTT; CDR3aa: CASSLVLGLAAFSGTQYF
v_gene: TRBV4-1; abundance: .; d_gene: .; j_gene: TRBJ1-5; CDR3nt: TGCGCCAGCAGCCAAGGTTCTAAAGGCGGCCGATATCAGCCCCAGCATTTT; CDR3aa: CASSQGSKGGRYQPQHF
v_gene: TRBV28; abundance: .; d_gene: TRBD2; j_gene: TRBJ2-3; CDR3nt: TGTGCCAGCAGTCCCCCGGGACTAGCGATAGATACGCAGTATTTT; CDR3aa: CASSPPGLAIDTQYF
v_gene: TRBV3-1; abundance: .; d_gene: TRBD1; j_gene: TRBJ2-2; CDR3nt: TGTGCCAGCAGCAAGCGCGGACAGGAGGTCGGGGAGCTGTTTTTT; CDR3aa: CASSKRGQEVGELFF
v_gene: TRBV7-9; abundance: few; d_gene: .; j_gene: TRBJ1-1; CDR3nt: TGTGCCAGCAGCTTAGGCAGGGACGGACGTGAAGCTTTCTTT; CDR3aa: CASSLGRDGREAFF
v_gene: TRBV18; abundance: few; d_gene: TRBD1; j_gene: TRBJ1-2; CDR3nt: TGTGCCAGCTCACCTTGGACAGGGGGCTATGGCTACACCTTC; CDR3aa: CASSPWTGGYGYTF
v_gene: TRBV6-6; abundance: few; d_gene: .; j_gene: TRBJ1-1; CDR3nt: TGTGCCAGCAGTTACTCGAGTGCGGGGTTCACTGAAGCTTTCTTT; CDR3aa: CASSYSSAGFTEAFF
v_gene: TRBV7-2; abundance: few; d_gene: TRBD1; j_gene: TRBJ1-6; CDR3nt: TGTGCCAGCAGCTACGGACAGGCCAAAGCATCCCTCCACTTT; CDR3aa: CASSYGQAKASLHF
v_gene: TRBV6-2/TRBV6-3; abundance: .; d_gene: TRBD1; j_gene: TRBJ2-7; CDR3nt: TGTGCCAGCAGGGGAATCGGGACAGGCTCCTACGAGCAGTACTTC; CDR3aa: CASRGIGTGSYEQYF
v_gene: TRBV5-6; abundance: few; d_gene: .; j_gene: TRBJ1-6; CDR3nt: TGTGCCAGCAGCCCCCGGCGATCACCCCTCCACTTT; CDR3aa: CASSPRRSPLHF
v_gene: TRBV7-2; abundance: .; d_gene: TRBD1; j_gene: TRBJ1-6; CDR3nt: TGTGCCAGCAGCTTAGGACAGGGGGCGGTTTCACCCCTCCACTTT; CDR3aa: CASSLGQGAVSPLHF
v_gene: TRBV28; abundance: .; d_gene: .; j_gene: TRBJ2-1; CDR3nt: TGTGCCAGCAGTTTATACTATGAGCAGTTCTTC; CDR3aa: CASSLYYEQFF
v_gene: TRBV7-2; abundance: few; d_gene: .; j_gene: TRBJ1-2; CDR3nt: TGTGCCAGCAGCTCCTGGATGGGCTACACCTTC; CDR3aa: CASSSWMGYTF
v_gene: TRBV20-1; abundance: .; d_gene: TRBD2; j_gene: TRBJ2-1; CDR3nt: TGCAGTGCTCTCGGGGGGGTAGGTTACAATGAGCAGTTCTTC; CDR3aa: CSALGGVGYNEQFF
v_gene: TRBV7-2; abundance: .; d_gene: TRBD1; j_gene: TRBJ2-5; CDR3nt: TGTGCCAGCAGCTTAGACGGCAGGGGGGAGACCCAGTACTTC; CDR3aa: CASSLDGRGETQYF
v_gene: TRBV7-9; abundance: .; d_gene: .; j_gene: TRBJ2-2; CDR3nt: TGTGCCAGCAGCTCACCCTTTGGGACGACCGGGGAGCTGTTTTTT; CDR3aa: CASSSPFGTTGELFF
v_gene: TRBV29-1; abundance: .; d_gene: .; j_gene: TRBJ1-2; CDR3nt: TGCAGCGTTGGACCGCGAGGCGGGGTGGTGCCTGGTCTTGATGGCTACACCTTC; CDR3aa: CSVGPRGGVVPGLDGYTF
v_gene: TRBV10-3; abundance: .; d_gene: .; j_gene: TRBJ2-7; CDR3nt: TGTGCCATCAGTGATTCCCCGAGAAGGTACGAGCAGTACTTC; CDR3aa: CAISDSPRRYEQYF
v_gene: TRBV4-1; abundance: .; d_gene: TRBD1; j_gene: TRBJ2-1; CDR3nt: TGCGCCAGCAGCCATTGGACAGGGGACCCCTACAATGAGCAGTTCTTC; CDR3aa: CASSHWTGDPYNEQFF
v_gene: TRBV12-5; abundance: .; d_gene: .; j_gene: TRBJ1-3; CDR3nt: TGTGCTAGTGGTTTACTGGCAAGCTCTGGAAACACCATATATTTT; CDR3aa: CASGLLASSGNTIYF
v_gene: TRBV28; abundance: few; d_gene: .; j_gene: TRBJ1-2; CDR3nt: TGTGCCAGCAGTTGGGGGGGCGTCGGCTATGGCTACACCTTC; CDR3aa: CASSWGGVGYGYTF
v_gene: TRBV7-2; abundance: .; d_gene: .; j_gene: TRBJ1-1; CDR3nt: TGTGCCAGCAGGGATGGCCGCATGAACACTGAAGCTTTCTTT; CDR3aa: CASRDGRMNTEAFF
v_gene: TRBV6-2/TRBV6-3; abundance: .; d_gene: .; j_gene: TRBJ2-1; CDR3nt: TGTGCCAGCAGTTACGGGGCGCCCTCCTACAATGAGCAGTTCTTC; CDR3aa: CASSYGAPSYNEQFF
v_gene: TRBV2; abundance: .; d_gene: .; j_gene: TRBJ2-1; CDR3nt: TGTGCCAGCAACCCAGACGGGACAAGGGGCGGCAATGAGCAGTTCTTC; CDR3aa: CASNPDGTRGGNEQFF
v_gene: TRBV20-1; abundance: many; d_gene: TRBD2; j_gene: TRBJ2-3; CDR3nt: TGCAGTGCTCCCCCCGGGGGGGGCGGCACAGATACGCAGTATTTT; CDR3aa: CSAPPGGGGTDTQYF
v_gene: TRBV4-3; abundance: .; d_gene: .; j_gene: TRBJ2-5; CDR3nt: TGCGCCAGCAGCCAAGGGGCAGGGTCCCAAGAGACCCAGTACTTC; CDR3aa: CASSQGAGSQETQYF
v_gene: TRBV27; abundance: .; d_gene: TRBD1; j_gene: TRBJ2-7; CDR3nt: TGTGCCAGCAGCACAGGGGGCTACGGCGAGCAGTACTTC; CDR3aa: CASSTGGYGEQYF
v_gene: TRBV18; abundance: .; d_gene: TRBD2; j_gene: TRBJ2-3; CDR3nt: TGTGCCAGCTCACCCTTAACGGGGGGGCCGGGAGATACGCAGTATTTT; CDR3aa: CASSPLTGGPGDTQYF
v_gene: TRBV6-5; abundance: .; d_gene: .; j_gene: TRBJ1-1; CDR3nt: TGTGCCAGCGAAAGAGGGGTACCAGGCACTGAAGCTTTCTTT; CDR3aa: CASERGVPGTEAFF
v_gene: TRBV4-1; abundance: few; d_gene: TRBD2; j_gene: TRBJ2-7; CDR3nt: TGCGCCAGCAGCCACTTTGCGGGGGGTCTCTACGAGCAGTACTTC; CDR3aa: CASSHFAGGLYEQYF
v_gene: TRBV3-1; abundance: .; d_gene: .; j_gene: TRBJ1-2; CDR3nt: TGTGCCAGCAGCCAAGACAGAATGGGACCTTCCTATGGCTACACCTTC; CDR3aa: CASSQDRMGPSYGYTF
v_gene: TRBV20-1; abundance: few; d_gene: TRBD2; j_gene: TRBJ2-3; CDR3nt: TGCAGTGCTAAGCGGGGGGGCAGCACAGATACGCAGTATTTT; CDR3aa: CSAKRGGSTDTQYF
v_gene: TRBV20-1; abundance: .; d_gene: .; j_gene: TRBJ2-4; CDR3nt: TGCAGTGCTAGACCCATGGACCCTAATCATCTAGCCAAAAACATTCAGTACTTC; CDR3aa: CSARPMDPNHLAKNIQYF